The T cell receptor (beta chain) described here comes from a study of T cell repertoires in cytomegalovirus infection. The wider study: As its CMV epitopes, the study selected recently identified HLA-C-restricted and well-studied HLA-B-restricted targets.

Regarding the study as a whole: HLA-C-restricted CMV clonotypes gave the most frequent clonotype in two of eight donors.

This clonotype was observed a handful of times. The antigen is unknown. TCRdb reanalysed the reads using MiXCR and keeps one entry per CDR3 protein. The data contain hundreds of thousands of distinct CDR3 sequences, approximately 46% of them singletons. The V gene's germline CDR1 is SEHNR and CDR2 FQNEAQ (reference sequence). Trimming took 1 base from V and 0 from J, leaving 16 bases between them. The CDR3 runs 18 residues. The sequencing used cultured PBMCs, collected from culture after CMV antigen stimulation. The gene calls are TRBV7-9 and TRBJ2-1, with D possibly TRBD1 on 6 matching bases. The sequence came from a human donor in good health (CMV status not recorded). Some clones in this sample may be carry-over from other donors' samples. In DNA, the CDR3 is TGTGCCAGCAGCTTAGATCGGGGCAGGGGCGACTCCTACAATGAGCAGTTCTTC. Its protein product is CASSLDRGRGDSYNEQFF.